This T cell receptor (beta chain) was documented in a study of T cells in localized non-small cell lung cancer. TCRdb's table, derived via immunoSEQ multiplex PCR, lists solely in-frame clones and lacks some. The repertoire holds almost 65,000 clones, with roughly nine tenths as singletons. CDR1 is SGHRS, CDR2 YFSETQ, per germline. V was cut by 2 bases and J by 1 base, with 9 bases left in between. There are 14 residues in the CDR3. The study, taken as a whole, reports: For the top 100 tumor clones, a median about 50 also appeared in adjacent lung. In uninvolved adjacent lung, T cell clonality reached its highest value, exceeding tumor. Patients showing higher blood T cell density tended to see longer overall survival. The tumor had only one region sequenced, so heterogeneity remains possible.

A remark on this clone: Antigen unknown.

Source: peripheral blood, taken before any cancer treatment. The sequence was obtained from a woman aged 40-75 years with stage I lung adenocarcinoma. The chain couples TRBV5-1 to TRBJ1-1; TRBD1 might be the D (5 bases). CDR3: CASSLEGSNTEAFF. DNA of the CDR3: TGCGCCAGCAGCTTAGAGGGGTCGAACACTGAAGCTTTCTTT.